The 5 T cell receptor beta chains in this list originate from one sample, sequenced in a study of breast tumors, draining lymph nodes, adjacent tissues listed by TCRdb under 2016. Lymph node samples were obtained from the axillary draining lymph nodes of breast cancer patients. The receptor library was made with multiplex PCR. These reads were obtained on an Illumina HiSeq 2000. The public sequencing data were trimmed at Q25 with fastp and processed into clonotypes with MiXCR by TCRdb, which kept only in-frame beta chains. For every CDR3 protein sequence, its rows merge into one entry that carries the most common genes and DNA. The sample table contains about 180,000 distinct CDR3 sequences; only one count was recorded for about 30% of them. The ten largest clones represent over 3.5% of the sample. Sequences were obtained from axillary lymph node tissue. The receptors were gathered from a female donor with breast cancer. Some clones in this sample may be carry-over from other donors' samples.

Many counts were recorded for this clonotype. This chain links TRBV6-5 with TRBJ2-7; perhaps TRBD1 as D (5 bases). The germline V gene has CDR1 MNHEY and CDR2 SVGAGI. This CDR3 region has 15 residues. Trimming removed 2 bases at V and 2 bases at J, with 13 bases between. For the CDR3, the DNA is TGTGCCAGCAGTTACGGAACAGGCATACCCTACGAGCAGTACTTC. It specifies CASSYGTGIPYEQYF.

Points on this clonotype: The junction does not match germline at one end; this may be a read error. The rearrangement uses TRBV6-5 and TRBJ1-2, with 12 bases that match TRBD1. Germline CDR1 reads MNHEY; CDR2 reads SVGAGI. The CDR3 is 15 amino acids. DNA of the CDR3: TGTACCAGCACCCGGGACAGGGGGCACGGCTATGGCTACACCTTC. Its protein product is CTSTRDRGHGYGYTF.

About this clonotype: A much larger clonotype is one base distant, so this may be a read error. J is TRBJ2-5 and V is TRBV9, with D uncertain. This CDR3 has 14 amino acids. The germline CDR1 and CDR2 sequences are SGDLS and YYNGEE. The CDR3 is CASSRKLYQETQSF. Written as DNA, the CDR3 is TGTGCCAGCAGCCGAAAATTGTACCAAGAGACCCAGTCCTTC.

The J gene is TRBJ2-3, the V gene TRBV7-2; possible D gene TRBD1, 7 bases. Trimming took 6 bases from V and 4 from J, leaving 20 bases between them. Looked up from germline, CDR1 is SGHTA and CDR2 is FQGNSA. This CDR3 region has 16 residues. The CDR3 loop is CASSVPRGRGADTQYF. DNA for the CDR3: TGTGCCAGCAGTGTCCCCCGGGGCAGGGGGGCAGATACGCAGTATTTT.

This sequence joins TRBV6-2 or TRBV6-3 and TRBJ1-5; D ambiguous. CDR1 MNHEY and CDR2 SVGEGT come from the germline V gene. This CDR3 region has 14 residues. V shed 6 bases and J shed 4 bases, with 13 bases lying between them. CDR3 protein: CASRIFGRNQPQHF. The CDR3 nucleotides are TGTGCCAGCAGGATTTTCGGGAGGAATCAGCCCCAGCATTTT.